This passage covers 12 T cell receptor beta chains from one sample sequenced in a study of cytomegalovirus exposure and HLA in healthy donors. The study ran its PCR with 60 Vbeta and 13 Jbeta primers. Method: immunoSEQ multiplex PCR; TCRdb's copy keeps in-frame clones and lacks some. The table shows some 200,000 clones, with 81% occurring only once. Sequences were obtained from PBMCs. These receptors came from a man between 45 and 60 years old in good health and CMV-seronegative.

V gene TRBV18 combines with J gene TRBJ1-1, with D unclear. The germline V gene has CDR1 KGHSH and CDR2 LQKENI. CDR3 length: 14 amino acids. Trimming left V 6 bases short and J 1 base short, with 12 bases between. In DNA, the CDR3 is TGTGCCAGCTCCCCCGATGAGGAGAACACTGAAGCTTTCTTT. It translates to CASSPDEENTEAFF.

The gene calls are TRBV5-1 and TRBJ2-2, with TRBD1 as a possible D gene (6 bases). V was shortened by 0 bases and J by 5 bases, with 14 bases between the two germline ends. Germline CDR1 reads SGHRS; CDR2 reads YFSETQ. This CDR3 has 16 amino acids. The CDR3 here is CASSLGRQVRTGELFF. CDR3 nucleotides: TGCGCCAGCAGCTTGGGCAGACAGGTTCGGACCGGGGAGCTGTTTTTT.

The J gene is TRBJ2-7, the V gene TRBV9, with TRBD2 identical over 9 bases. CDR1 is SGDLS, CDR2 YYNGEE, per germline. The CDR3 runs 16 residues. Losses at the gene ends were 3 bases for V and 5 bases for J; bases not matched to a gene: 12. The CDR3 DNA follows: TGTGCCAGCAGCGACGGCTTGGGCGGGGGGGCCGACGAGCAGTACTTC. Encoded protein: CASSDGLGGGADEQYF.

The chain is built from TRBV27 and TRBJ2-7, with 7 nucleotides matching TRBD2. Germline V lookup: CDR1 MNHEY, CDR2 SMNVEV (reference sequence). There are 15 residues in the CDR3. J lost 0 bases, V lost 6 bases, and 8 bases had no gene match. The CDR3 protein is CASSSVGGSSYEQYF. Written as DNA, the CDR3 is TGTGCCAGCAGCAGCGTGGGGGGGAGCTCCTACGAGCAGTACTTC.

CDR3 nucleotide sequence: TGTGCCATCAGTGAGCTTCCTAGCGGGGTTGGGGATGAGCAGTTCTTC. Translating gives CAISELPSGVGDEQFF. The chain couples TRBV10-3 to TRBJ2-1; 9 bases align to TRBD2. Germline V gene data show CDR1 as ENHRY and CDR2 as SYGVKD. The CDR3 is 16 residues long. The junction had 10 bases not matched to a gene; V was cut back by 2 bases and J by 8 bases.

The J gene is TRBJ1-1, the V gene TRBV9; the D is unclear. Germline CDR1 is SGDLS and CDR2 is YYNGEE. The CDR3 has 15 amino acids. V was clipped by 3 bases and J by 5 bases, with 17 bases between them. The DNA of the CDR3 is TGTGCCAGCAGCGCCTTGACCCTAGTTGGGACTGAAGCTTTCTTT. Its protein is CASSALTLVGTEAFF. Variable domain in full (rest from reference TRBV9 and TRBJ1-1): DSGVTQTPKHLITATGQRVTLRCSPRSGDLSVYWYQQSLDQGLQFLIQYYNGEERAKGNILERFSAQQFPDLHSELNLSSLELGDSALYFCASSALTLVGTEAFFGQGTRLTVV.

The chain combines TRBV5-1 with TRBJ1-1; the D is unclear. V lost 2 bases and J lost 1, with 9 bases in between. CDR1 and CDR2 from the germline V gene are SGHRS and YFSETQ. CDR3 length equals 14 residues. CDR3 in amino acids: CASSFPEGNTEAFF. The CDR3 DNA reads as TGCGCCAGCAGCTTCCCCGAGGGGAACACTGAAGCTTTCTTT.

The chain uses TRBV30 and TRBJ2-7; the D gene is possibly TRBD1 (5 bases). This CDR3 contains 14 residues. V lost 4 bases, J lost 4 bases, and 17 bases lay in between. Per germline, CDR1 GTSNPN and CDR2 SVGIG (reference sequence). The CDR3 DNA sequence: TGTGCCTGGAACGCAAGGGGCGCGGTTTACGAGCAGTACTTC. This encodes CAWNARGAVYEQYF. Supplemented by reference TRBV30 and TRBJ2-7, the full variable domain reads SQTIHQWPATLVQPVGSPLSLECTVEGTSNPNLYWYRQAAGRGLQLLFYSVGIGQISSEVPQNLSASRPQDRQFILSSKKLLLSDSGFYLCAWNARGAVYEQYFGPGTRLTVT.

The chain recombines TRBV6-5 with TRBJ2-2; 7 bases are a match to TRBD1. The CDR3 loop spans 13 amino acids. Per germline, CDR1 MNHEY and CDR2 SVGAGI. The J segment lost 5 bases and the V segment lost 7 bases, leaving 4 bases of the junction unmatched. Written as DNA, the CDR3 is TGTGCCAGCACGCACAGGGGAACCGGGGAGCTGTTTTTT. As protein: CASTHRGTGELFF.

This sequence joins TRBV6-5 and TRBJ1-5, with D uncertain. The CDR3 sequence is 16 residues long. V shed 4 bases and J shed 1 base, with 14 bases lying between them. CDR1 MNHEY and CDR2 SVGAGI come from the germline V gene. The CDR3 DNA reads TGTGCCAGCAGTTCCTACTTTACGAGGAGCAATCAGCCCCAGCATTTT. Translation: CASSSYFTRSNQPQHF.

With regard to this clone: An end of the junction does not agree with germline; a read error may underlie this. The chain joins TRBV4-1 to TRBJ2-7; 7 nucleotides match TRBD1. CDR1 is MGHRA, CDR2 YSYEKL, per germline. The CDR3 has 15 amino acids. The CDR3 reads CASRPHRGAPYEQYF. CDR3 DNA: TGTGCCAGCAGACCCCACAGGGGAGCGCCCTACGAGCAGTACTTC.

This clone was picked up a small number of times. Germline is not matched at one junction end, which may reflect a read error. The chain joins TRBV7-9 to TRBJ2-3; 8 bases are shared with TRBD2. This CDR3 has 16 residues. Germline CDR1 reads SEHNR; CDR2 reads FQNEAQ (reference sequence). In nucleotides, the CDR3 is TGTTCCAGCAGCCCTGAAGCGGGGGCGCCCACAGATACGCAGTATTTT. Translating gives CSSSPEAGAPTDTQYF.